The 20 T cell receptor beta chains listed next were all sequenced from one sample in a study of radiotherapy plus CTLA-4 blockade in lung cancer. Produced via immunoSEQ multiplex PCR; TCRdb's table is partial and in-frame only. The sample includes roughly 100,000 clones, around 83% seen only once; the top ten take approximately 3.4%. The sequencing used peripheral blood, collected from a patient treated with radiotherapy plus ipilimumab. The source of these receptors is a human donor with non-small cell lung cancer who had a partial response to radiotherapy plus ipilimumab.

The gene calls are TRBV4-1 and TRBJ2-3, with 9 bases matching TRBD2. The CDR3 is 18 residues long. Germline CDR1 MGHRA, CDR2 YSYEKL. V was clipped by 1 base and J by 0 bases; unmatched bases: 8. The CDR3 region is CASSQGLLAGTSTDTQYF. In DNA, the CDR3 is TGCGCCAGCAGCCAAGGTCTCCTAGCGGGGACTAGCACAGATACGCAGTATTTT.

The chain carries TRBV10-1 and TRBJ2-2; TRBD1 agrees at 9 bases. The germline CDR1 and CDR2 sequences are WNHNN and SYGVQD (reference sequence). The CDR3 runs 15 residues. The trim removed 4 bases at V and 2 bases at J, leaving 2 bases unmatched. The CDR3 here is CASSGDRDNTGELFF. As DNA, the CDR3 is TGCGCCAGCAGTGGGGACAGGGATAACACCGGGGAGCTGTTTTTT.

This clone was observed a handful of times. The rearrangement links TRBV27 to TRBJ2-5; TRBD2 might be the D (6 bases). There are 13 residues in the CDR3. V shed 5 bases and J shed 5 bases, with 12 bases lying between them. The germline gives CDR1 MNHEY, CDR2 SMNVEV (reference sequence). The chain's CDR3 is CASSPAGGETQYF. The CDR3 DNA follows: TGTGCCAGCAGTCCGGCAGGAGGGGAGACCCAGTACTTC.

J is TRBJ2-3 and V is TRBV18; TRBD1 agrees at 7 bases. Germline values: CDR1 KGHSH, CDR2 LQKENI. This CDR3 spans 15 amino acids. Trimming removed 5 bases from V and 2 bases from J; junction bases left unmatched: 7. The DNA for the CDR3 is TGTGCCAGCTCAGATCTTGGGACAGCCACAGATACGCAGTATTTT. This encodes CASSDLGTATDTQYF.

The rearrangement uses TRBV7-2 and TRBJ2-3; 7 positions match TRBD2. Losses at the gene ends were 3 bases for V and 2 bases for J; bases not matched to a gene: 2. CDR3 length: 14 residues. Germline V gene lookup returns CDR1 SGHTA and CDR2 FQGNSA. The CDR3 here is CASSFRDYTDTQYF. For the CDR3, the DNA is TGTGCCAGCAGCTTCCGGGACTACACAGATACGCAGTATTTT.

J is TRBJ1-2 and V is TRBV27, with D hard to call. CDR1 and CDR2 (germline): MNHEY, SMNVEV (reference sequence). The CDR3 covers 13 residues. V was pared by 6 bases and J by 3 bases, with 11 bases between. CDR3 region: CASSRWADYGYTF. Here the CDR3 DNA reads TGTGCCAGCAGCCGTTGGGCAGACTATGGCTACACCTTC.

J is TRBJ1-5 and V is TRBV28; 11 bases map to TRBD1. With V trimmed by 5 bases and J by 2 bases, 14 bases remained unmatched. The CDR3 spans 19 residues. CDR1 is MDHEN and CDR2 is SYDVKM in the germline V gene. CDR3 region: CASSGAGTGGFYRNQPQHF. The CDR3 coding sequence is TGTGCCAGCAGTGGGGCCGGGACAGGGGGGTTCTACCGCAATCAGCCCCAGCATTTT.

This chain joins TRBV19 and TRBJ2-2; 12 bases line up with TRBD1. Trimming removed 6 bases from V and 6 bases from J; junction bases left unmatched: 5. Germline loops: CDR1 LNHDA, CDR2 SQIVND (reference sequence). This CDR3 region has 15 residues. The CDR3 sequence: CASRRGQGAPGELFF. CDR3 DNA: TGTGCCAGTAGGCGGGGACAGGGGGCGCCCGGGGAGCTGTTTTTT.

In its sample, this clone was seen once. V and J are TRBV7-2 and TRBJ2-5, with 14 bases aligning to TRBD2. The ends lost 2 bases at V and 5 bases at J; junction bases unmatched: 4. The CDR3 is 16 amino acids. Germline V gene sequence: CDR1 SGHTA, CDR2 FQGNSA. CDR3 DNA sequence: TGTGCCAGCAGCTTAACCAGGACTAGCGGGGGGGAGACCCAGTACTTC. It encodes CASSLTRTSGGETQYF.

The chain combines TRBV27 with TRBJ2-5; 9 bases match TRBD1. The germline V gene encodes CDR1 MNHEY and CDR2 SMNVEV (reference sequence). This CDR3 comprises 15 residues. V shed 6 bases, J shed 5 bases, and the junction held 10 bases outside the gene matches. CDR3 in amino acids: CASSQPGQGSETQYF. CDR3 DNA: TGTGCCAGCAGCCAGCCGGGACAGGGTAGTGAGACCCAGTACTTC.

The chain employs TRBV2 and TRBJ2-4; 10 nucleotides align to TRBD2. Germline CDR1 is SNHLY and CDR2 is FYNNEI. The CDR3 extends over 16 amino acids. Losses at the gene ends were 4 bases for V and 2 bases for J; bases not matched to a gene: 5. The CDR3 spells CASSGRTSGTKNIQYF. The CDR3 DNA reads TGTGCCAGCAGTGGTCGAACTAGCGGGACCAAAAACATTCAGTACTTC. Filled out from reference TRBV2 and TRBJ2-4, the complete variable domain reads EPEVTQTPSHQVTQMGQEVILRCVPISNHLYFYWYRQILGQKVEFLVSFYNNEISEKSEIFDDQFSVERPDGSNFTLKIRSTKLEDSAMYFCASSGRTSGTKNIQYFGAGTRLSVL.

V is TRBV4-1 and J is TRBJ2-3; TRBD2 is a possible D gene (6 bases). With 5 bases removed from V and 1 base from J, the gap between germline ends came to 22 bases. CDR1 and CDR2 (germline): MGHRA, YSYEKL. CDR3 length equals 18 residues. CDR3 amino acids: CASSLLLSPGLGTDTQYF. The CDR3 DNA reads as TGCGCCAGCAGCTTACTTCTTTCGCCGGGACTTGGCACAGATACGCAGTATTTT.

The rearrangement joins TRBV11-3 to TRBJ2-3; 11 bases agree with TRBD2. Germline lookup yields CDR1 SGHNT and CDR2 YENEEA. J gave up 3 bases and V 8 bases, and 10 bases lay outside the gene matches. This CDR3 spans 16 amino acids. CDR3 nucleotide sequence: TGTGCCAGCTCGGTTTCTAGCGGGAGGATTACAGATACGCAGTATTTT. Translating gives CASSVSSGRITDTQYF. The variable domain in full, completed from reference TRBV11-3 and TRBJ2-3, reads EAGVVQSPRYKIIEKKQPVAFWCNPISGHNTLYWYLQNLGQGPELLIRYENEEAVDDSQLPKDRFSAERLKGVDSTLKIQPAELGDSAVYLCASSVSSGRITDTQYFGPGTRLTVL.

V gene TRBV29-1 combines with J gene TRBJ2-1; D may be TRBD1 (5 bases). Germline V CDR1 and CDR2: SQVTM, ANQGSEA. V was pared by 1 base and J by 0 bases, with 13 bases between. CDR3 length: 16 residues. CDR3 protein: CSVEVGVGVSYNEQFF. DNA for the CDR3: TGCAGCGTTGAAGTAGGGGTAGGGGTCTCCTACAATGAGCAGTTCTTC.

The chain is built from TRBV30 and TRBJ1-4; 8 bases match TRBD1. The CDR3 length is 16 residues. Trimming cost V 2 bases and J 5 bases; bases outside gene matches: 10. Germline V gene data show CDR1 as GTSNPN and CDR2 as SVGIG (reference sequence). For the CDR3, the DNA is TGTGCCTGGAGTACGGGACAGGCCGGCTCAAATGAAAAACTGTTTTTT. Protein product: CAWSTGQAGSNEKLFF.

The genes are TRBV6-5 and TRBJ1-4; the D gene is possibly TRBD1 (6 bases). CDR3 size: 14 residues. CDR1 MNHEY and CDR2 SVGAGI come from the germline V gene. The V end was cut by 0 bases, the J end by 7 bases, with 9 bases between. The CDR3 bases are TGTGCCAGCAGTTACTCAGGGGGTATTGAAAAACTGTTTTTT. It codes for CASSYSGGIEKLFF.

V gene TRBV5-4 combines with J gene TRBJ2-3; TRBD2 matches 7 bases. J was trimmed by 1 base and V by 4 bases; bases with no gene match: 6. The germline V gene has CDR1 SGHNT and CDR2 YYREEE (reference sequence). The CDR3 has 15 amino acids. The CDR3 DNA follows: TGTGCCAGCAGCGTAGGACTAGTCCGCACAGATACGCAGTATTTT. Amino acid sequence: CASSVGLVRTDTQYF.

The table lists this clone with a few counts. The chain recombines TRBV6-1 with TRBJ2-7; the D is unclear. V lost 10 bases and J lost 7, with 20 bases in between. Germline loops: CDR1 MNHNS, CDR2 SASEGT. The CDR3 extends over 13 amino acids. Here the CDR3 reads CATTAAGTGEQYF. The CDR3, as DNA: TGTGCCACCACGGCCGCCGGCACGGGTGAGCAGTACTTC.

This chain links TRBV6-1 with TRBJ2-6; no reliable D call. V was trimmed by 6 bases and J by 0 bases, leaving 6 bases between them. Per germline, CDR1 MNHNS and CDR2 SASEGT. The CDR3 has 14 residues. DNA of the CDR3: TGTGCCAGCAGCGGAGTCTCTGGGGCCAACGTCCTGACTTTC. It translates to CASSGVSGANVLTF.

The chain links TRBV5-1 to TRBJ2-1; 8 bases map to TRBD2. Germline V gene sequence: CDR1 SGHRS, CDR2 YFSETQ. The J segment lost 7 bases and the V segment lost 1 base, leaving 7 bases of the junction unmatched. There are 15 residues in the CDR3. CDR3 in DNA: TGCGCCAGCAGCTTGATGAGCGGGAGATCTAATGAGCAGTTCTTC. This sequence encodes CASSLMSGRSNEQFF.